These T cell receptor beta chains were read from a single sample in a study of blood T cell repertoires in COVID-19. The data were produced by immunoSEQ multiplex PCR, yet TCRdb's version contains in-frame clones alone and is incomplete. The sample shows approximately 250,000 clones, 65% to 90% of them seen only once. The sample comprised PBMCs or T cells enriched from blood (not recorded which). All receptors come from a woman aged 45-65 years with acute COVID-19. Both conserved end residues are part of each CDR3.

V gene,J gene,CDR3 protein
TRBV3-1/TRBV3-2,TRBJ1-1,CASSQYRGMYTEAFF
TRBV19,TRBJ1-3,CASSIASRGSGNTIYF
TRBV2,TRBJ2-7,CASSGGPIPYEQYF
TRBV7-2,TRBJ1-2,CASSRGGNGYTF
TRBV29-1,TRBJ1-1,CSVERGTNTEAFF
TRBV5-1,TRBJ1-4,CASSWAGDRGEKLFF
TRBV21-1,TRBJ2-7,CASSKECRDTSSYEQYF
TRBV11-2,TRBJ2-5,CASSPVGEGETQYF
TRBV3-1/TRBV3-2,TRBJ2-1,CASSQGGPNQFF
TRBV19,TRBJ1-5,CATHPGTGSQPQHF
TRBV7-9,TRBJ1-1,CASNTVNTEAFF
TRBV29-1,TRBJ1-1,CSGDRVSTEAFF
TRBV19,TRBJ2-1,CASSQGADYVYNEQFF
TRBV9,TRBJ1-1,CASSGGGMNTEAFF
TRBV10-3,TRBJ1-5,CAIGGYNQPQHF
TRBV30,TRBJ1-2,CAWRPLLQGNYGYTF